The present T cell receptor (beta chain) was sequenced within a study of T cells expressing NK-cell markers. Regarding the study as a whole: The dominant NKG2C+ clonotypes represented roughly 1.0-7.5% of CD8+ T cells in six donors. The same clonotypes also predominated in the CD3+CD56-NKG2C+ fraction of a few donors.

CDR3 length: 13 residues. Germline CDR1 is WNHNN and CDR2 is SYGVQD (reference sequence). Note on this clonotype: Its antigen is undetermined.

Making the TCR beta cDNA relied on 5'RACE template switching with UMIs. TCRdb re-called the 5' RACE reads and gives one entry per CDR3 protein, without DNA. The sample holds 250,000 to 300,000 distinct CDR3 sequences. The origin of this receptor is a woman aged 18 to 75 in good health. The sequenced material came from blood T cells: a sorted CD56 or NKG2C T cell subset, CD4+ or CD8+ T cells, or bulk PBMC T cells (not recorded which). The rearrangement links TRBV10-1 to TRBJ1-1. The CDR3 sequence: CASSDSGRTEAFF.